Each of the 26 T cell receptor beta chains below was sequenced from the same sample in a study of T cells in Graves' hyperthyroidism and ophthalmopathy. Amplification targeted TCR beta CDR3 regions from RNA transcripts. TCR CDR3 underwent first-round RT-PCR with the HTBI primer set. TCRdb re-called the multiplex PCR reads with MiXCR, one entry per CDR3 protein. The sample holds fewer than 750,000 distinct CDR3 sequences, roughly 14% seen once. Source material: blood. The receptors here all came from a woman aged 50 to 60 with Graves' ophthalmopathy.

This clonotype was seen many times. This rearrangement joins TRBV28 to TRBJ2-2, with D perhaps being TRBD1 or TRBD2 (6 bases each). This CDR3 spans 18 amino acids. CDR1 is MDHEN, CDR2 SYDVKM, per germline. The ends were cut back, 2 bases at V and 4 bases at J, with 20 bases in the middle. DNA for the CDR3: TGTGCCAGCAGTTTAAGGGGATACGGGGGCGGCGGCACCGGGGAGCTGTTTTTT. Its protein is CASSLRGYGGGGTGELFF.

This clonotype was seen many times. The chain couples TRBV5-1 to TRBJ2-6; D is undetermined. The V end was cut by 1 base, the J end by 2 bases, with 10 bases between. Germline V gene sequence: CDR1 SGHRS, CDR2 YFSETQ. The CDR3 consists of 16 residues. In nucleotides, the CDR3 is TGCGCCAGCAGCTTGAGTGTCGGTGCTGGGGCCAACGTCCTGACTTTC. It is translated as CASSLSVGAGANVLTF.

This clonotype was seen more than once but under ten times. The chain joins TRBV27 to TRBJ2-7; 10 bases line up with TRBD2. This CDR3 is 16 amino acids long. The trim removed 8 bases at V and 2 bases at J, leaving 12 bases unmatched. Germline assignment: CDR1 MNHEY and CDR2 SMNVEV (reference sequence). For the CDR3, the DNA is TGTGCCAGCGTGGCTAAGGCTAGCGGGAGCCCCTACGAGCAGTACTTC. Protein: CASVAKASGSPYEQYF.

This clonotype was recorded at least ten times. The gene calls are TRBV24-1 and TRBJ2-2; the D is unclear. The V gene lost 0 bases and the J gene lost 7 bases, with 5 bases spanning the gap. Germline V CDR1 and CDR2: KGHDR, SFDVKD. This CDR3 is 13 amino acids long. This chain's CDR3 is CATSDLVSGELFF. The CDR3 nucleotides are TGTGCCACCAGTGATTTGGTGAGCGGGGAGCTGTTTTTT.

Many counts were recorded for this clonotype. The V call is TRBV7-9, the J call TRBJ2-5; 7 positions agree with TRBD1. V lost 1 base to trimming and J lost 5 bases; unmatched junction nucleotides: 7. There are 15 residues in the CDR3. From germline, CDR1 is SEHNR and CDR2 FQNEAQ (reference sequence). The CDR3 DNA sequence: TGTGCCAGCAGCTTAGGGACAGGAACCTTGGAGACCCAGTACTTC. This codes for CASSLGTGTLETQYF.

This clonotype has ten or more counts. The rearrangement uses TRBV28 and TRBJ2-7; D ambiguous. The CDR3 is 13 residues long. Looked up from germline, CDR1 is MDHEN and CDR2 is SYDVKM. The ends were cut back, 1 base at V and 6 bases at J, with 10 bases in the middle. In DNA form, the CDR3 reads TGTGCCAGCAGTTTATCGGACCCCGTCGAGCAGTACTTC. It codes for CASSLSDPVEQYF.

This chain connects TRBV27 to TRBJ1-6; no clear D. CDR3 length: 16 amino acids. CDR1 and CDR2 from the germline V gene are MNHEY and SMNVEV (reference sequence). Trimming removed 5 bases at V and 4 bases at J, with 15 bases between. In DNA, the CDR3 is TGTGCCAGCAGTACAGCTCTAGGACGGTATAATTCACCCCTCCACTTT. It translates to CASSTALGRYNSPLHF.

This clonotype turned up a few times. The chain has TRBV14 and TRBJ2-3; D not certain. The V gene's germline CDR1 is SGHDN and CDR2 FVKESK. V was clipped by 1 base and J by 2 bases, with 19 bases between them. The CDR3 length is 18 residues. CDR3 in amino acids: CASSQGLPGSYLTDTQYF. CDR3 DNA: TGTGCCAGCAGCCAAGGTCTTCCTGGCAGCTACCTCACAGATACGCAGTATTTT. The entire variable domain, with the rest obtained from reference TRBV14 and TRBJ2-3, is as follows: EAGVTQFPSHSVIEKGQTVTLRCDPISGHDNLYWYRRVMGKEIKFLLHFVKESKQDESGMPNNRFLAERTGGTYSTLKVQPAELEDSGVYFCASSQGLPGSYLTDTQYFGPGTRLTVL.

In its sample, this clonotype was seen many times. The CDR3 protein is CSVDVGRNTEAFF. The CDR3 bases are TGCAGCGTTGATGTAGGCCGTAACACTGAAGCTTTCTTT. The chain has TRBV29-1 and TRBJ1-1; D is ambiguous. The CDR3 has 13 amino acids. Trimming left V 3 bases short and J 2 bases short, with 10 bases between. Germline V gene sequence: CDR1 SQVTM, CDR2 ANQGSEA.

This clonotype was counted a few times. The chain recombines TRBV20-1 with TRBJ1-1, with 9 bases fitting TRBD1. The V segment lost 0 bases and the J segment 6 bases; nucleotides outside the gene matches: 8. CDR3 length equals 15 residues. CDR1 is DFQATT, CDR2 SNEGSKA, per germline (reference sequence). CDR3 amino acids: CSARDPTGGASEAFF. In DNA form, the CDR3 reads TGCAGTGCTAGAGACCCAACAGGGGGCGCTTCTGAAGCTTTCTTT.

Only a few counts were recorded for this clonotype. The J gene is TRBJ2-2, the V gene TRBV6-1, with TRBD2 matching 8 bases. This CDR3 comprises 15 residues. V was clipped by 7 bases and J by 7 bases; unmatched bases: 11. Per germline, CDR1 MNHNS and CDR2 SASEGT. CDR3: CASTRGLVVSGELFF. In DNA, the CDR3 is TGTGCCAGCACCCGGGGACTAGTCGTCAGCGGGGAGCTGTTTTTT.

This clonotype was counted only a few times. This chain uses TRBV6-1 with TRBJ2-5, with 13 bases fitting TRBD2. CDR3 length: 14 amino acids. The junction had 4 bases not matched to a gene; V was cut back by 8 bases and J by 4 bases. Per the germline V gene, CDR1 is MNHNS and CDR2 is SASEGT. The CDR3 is CASGTSGVLETQYF. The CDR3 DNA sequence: TGTGCCAGCGGGACTAGCGGGGTATTAGAGACCCAGTACTTC.

CDR3 in amino acids: CASSSLAGGAHNEQFF. The CDR3 DNA sequence: TGCGCCAGCAGCTCGCTAGCGGGAGGGGCCCACAATGAGCAGTTCTTC. The chain carries TRBV5-1 and TRBJ2-1; TRBD2 matches at 12 bases. Germline V gene lookup returns CDR1 SGHRS and CDR2 YFSETQ. This CDR3 has 16 residues. With V trimmed by 3 bases and J by 5 bases, 6 bases remained unmatched.

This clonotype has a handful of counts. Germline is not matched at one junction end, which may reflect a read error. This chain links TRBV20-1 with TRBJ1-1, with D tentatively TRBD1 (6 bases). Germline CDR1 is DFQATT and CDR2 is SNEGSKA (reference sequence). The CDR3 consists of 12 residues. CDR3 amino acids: CSAGPPQGEVIF. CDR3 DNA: TGCAGTGCTGGGCCCCCACAGGGTGAAGTAATCTTT.

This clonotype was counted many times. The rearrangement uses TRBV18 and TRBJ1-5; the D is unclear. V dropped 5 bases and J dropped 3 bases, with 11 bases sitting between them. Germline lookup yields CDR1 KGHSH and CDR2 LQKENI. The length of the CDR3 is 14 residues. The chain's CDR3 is CASSANTNNQPQHF. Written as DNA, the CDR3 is TGTGCCAGCTCAGCAAATACCAACAATCAGCCCCAGCATTTT.

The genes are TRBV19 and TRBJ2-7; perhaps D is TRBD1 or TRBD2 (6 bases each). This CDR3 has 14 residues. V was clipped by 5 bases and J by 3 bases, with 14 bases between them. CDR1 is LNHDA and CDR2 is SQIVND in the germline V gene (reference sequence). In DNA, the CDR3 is TGTGCCAGTAGTCGAGGGGGGCTAAACTACGAGCAGTACTTC. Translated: CASSRGGLNYEQYF.

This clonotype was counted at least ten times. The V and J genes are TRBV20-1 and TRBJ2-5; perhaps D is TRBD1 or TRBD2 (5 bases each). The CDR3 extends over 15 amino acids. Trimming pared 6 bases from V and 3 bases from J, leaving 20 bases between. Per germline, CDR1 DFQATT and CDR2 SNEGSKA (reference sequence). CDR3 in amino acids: CSAPRDGQVKETQYF. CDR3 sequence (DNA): TGCAGTGCCCCCCGGGACGGTCAAGTTAAAGAGACCCAGTACTTC.

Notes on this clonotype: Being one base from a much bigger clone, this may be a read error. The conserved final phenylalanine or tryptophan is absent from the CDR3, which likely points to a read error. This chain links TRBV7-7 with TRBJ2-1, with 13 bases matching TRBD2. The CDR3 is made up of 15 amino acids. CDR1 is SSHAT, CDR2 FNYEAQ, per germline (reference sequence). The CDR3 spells CASSTGLAGVNEQFL. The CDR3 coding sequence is TGTGCTAGCAGTACCGGACTAGCGGGAGTCAATGAGCAGTTCCTC.

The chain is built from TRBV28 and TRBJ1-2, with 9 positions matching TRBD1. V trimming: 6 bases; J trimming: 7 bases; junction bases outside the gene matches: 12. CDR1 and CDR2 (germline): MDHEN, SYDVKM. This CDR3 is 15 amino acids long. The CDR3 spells CASSPGGQGRGGYTF. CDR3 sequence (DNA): TGTGCCAGCAGCCCCGGGGGACAGGGTAGGGGTGGCTACACCTTC.

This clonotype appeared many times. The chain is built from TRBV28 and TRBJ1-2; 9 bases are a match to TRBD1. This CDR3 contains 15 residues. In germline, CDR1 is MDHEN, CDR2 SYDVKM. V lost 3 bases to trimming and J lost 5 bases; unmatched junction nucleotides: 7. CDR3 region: CASSFGDRVEYGYTF. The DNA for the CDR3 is TGTGCCAGCAGTTTTGGGGACAGGGTTGAGTATGGCTACACCTTC.

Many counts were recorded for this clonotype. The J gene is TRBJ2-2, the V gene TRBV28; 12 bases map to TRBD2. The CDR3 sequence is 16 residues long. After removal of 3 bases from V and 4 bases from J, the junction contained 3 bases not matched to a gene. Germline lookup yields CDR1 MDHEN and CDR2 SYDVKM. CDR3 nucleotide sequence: TGTGCCAGCAGTTTCATACTAGCGGGAGGCACCGGGGAGCTGTTTTTT. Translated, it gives CASSFILAGGTGELFF.

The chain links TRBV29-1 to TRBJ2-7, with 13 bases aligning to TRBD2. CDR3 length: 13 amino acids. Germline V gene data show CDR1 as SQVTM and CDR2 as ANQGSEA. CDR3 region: CNAGLAGDYEQYF. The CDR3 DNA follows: TGCAACGCAGGACTAGCGGGAGATTACGAGCAGTACTTC.

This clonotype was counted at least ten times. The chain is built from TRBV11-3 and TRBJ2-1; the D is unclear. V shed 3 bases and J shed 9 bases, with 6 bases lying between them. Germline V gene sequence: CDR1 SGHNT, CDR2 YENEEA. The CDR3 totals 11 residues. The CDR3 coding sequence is TGTGCCAGCAGCTTCGAAGGTGAGCAGTTCTTC. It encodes CASSFEGEQFF.

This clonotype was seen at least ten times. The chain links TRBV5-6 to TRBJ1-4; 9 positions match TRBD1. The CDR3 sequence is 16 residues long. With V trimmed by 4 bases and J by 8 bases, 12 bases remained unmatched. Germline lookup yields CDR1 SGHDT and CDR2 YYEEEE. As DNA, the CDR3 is TGTGCCAGCAGCCTGTCCGGGACAGGGTATAGAGAAAAACTGTTTTTT. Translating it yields CASSLSGTGYREKLFF.

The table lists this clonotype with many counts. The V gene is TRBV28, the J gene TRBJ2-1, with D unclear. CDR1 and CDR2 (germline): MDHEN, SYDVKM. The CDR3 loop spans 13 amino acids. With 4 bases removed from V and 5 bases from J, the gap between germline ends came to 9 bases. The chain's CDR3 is CASSSLHDNEQFF. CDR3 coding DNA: TGTGCCAGCAGTTCCCTACACGACAATGAGCAGTTCTTC.

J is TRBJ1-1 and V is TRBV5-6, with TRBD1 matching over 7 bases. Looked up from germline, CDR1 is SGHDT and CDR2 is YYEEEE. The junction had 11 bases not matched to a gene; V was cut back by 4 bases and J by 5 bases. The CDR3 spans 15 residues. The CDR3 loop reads CASSNRGRSGTEAFF. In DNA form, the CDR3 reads TGTGCCAGCAGCAACAGGGGAAGGAGCGGGACTGAAGCTTTCTTT. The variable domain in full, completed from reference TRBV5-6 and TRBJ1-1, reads DAGVTQSPTHLIKTRGQQVTLRCSPKSGHDTVSWYQQALGQGPQFIFQYYEEEERQRGNFPDRFSGHQFPNYSSELNVNALLLGDSALYLCASSNRGRSGTEAFFGQGTRLTVV.